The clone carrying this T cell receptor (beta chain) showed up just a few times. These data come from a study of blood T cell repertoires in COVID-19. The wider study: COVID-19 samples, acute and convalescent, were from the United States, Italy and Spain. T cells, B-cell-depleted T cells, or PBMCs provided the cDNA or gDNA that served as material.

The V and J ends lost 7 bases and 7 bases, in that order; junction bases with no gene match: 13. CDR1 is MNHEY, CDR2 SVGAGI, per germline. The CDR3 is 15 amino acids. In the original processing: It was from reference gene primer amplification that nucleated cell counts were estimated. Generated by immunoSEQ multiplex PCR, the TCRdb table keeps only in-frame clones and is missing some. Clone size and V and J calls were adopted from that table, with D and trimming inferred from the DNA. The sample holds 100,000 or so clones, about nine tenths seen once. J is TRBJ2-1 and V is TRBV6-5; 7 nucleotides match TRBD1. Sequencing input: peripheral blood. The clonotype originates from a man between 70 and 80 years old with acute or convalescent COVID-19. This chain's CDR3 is CASTAPLGGWNEQFF. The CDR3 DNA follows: TGTGCCAGCACCGCCCCGTTAGGGGGCTGGAATGAGCAGTTCTTC.